One sample yielded the 20 T cell receptor beta chains listed below, sequenced in a study of blood T cell repertoires in COVID-19. Data came from immunoSEQ multiplex PCR; TCRdb stores just in-frame clones and leaves some out. This table holds 350,000 to 450,000 clones, 70% to 90% found once. The sequencing sample was made of PBMCs or T cells enriched from blood (not recorded which). The receptors originated from a woman under 30 who had been exposed to COVID-19.

The rearrangement joins TRBV11-2 to TRBJ1-1; TRBD1 matches at 7 bases. The CDR3 runs 14 residues. J lost 4 bases, V lost 4 bases, and 6 bases had no gene match. The germline V gene has CDR1 SGHAT and CDR2 FQNNGV. The CDR3: CASSSTGTSTEAFF. Here the CDR3 DNA reads TGTGCCAGCAGCTCGACAGGGACGAGCACTGAAGCTTTCTTT.

The CDR3 loop reads CASSRGRESYEQYF. The DNA of the CDR3 is TGTGCCAGCTCACGCGGGCGAGAATCCTACGAGCAGTACTTC. The chain has TRBV18 and TRBJ2-7; D perhaps matches TRBD2 (5 bases). CDR1 and CDR2 from the germline V gene are KGHSH and LQKENI. V lost 4 bases, J lost 1 base, and 11 bases lay in between. There are 14 residues in the CDR3.

A single count supports this clone. This chain connects TRBV5-1 to TRBJ1-2; 7 nucleotides agree with TRBD1. Per the germline V gene, CDR1 is SGHRS and CDR2 is YFSETQ. The CDR3 covers 13 residues. Trimming cost V 0 bases and J 4 bases; bases outside gene matches: 0. CDR3 in amino acids: CASSLDRGYGYTF. The DNA of the CDR3 is TGCGCCAGCAGCTTGGACAGGGGCTATGGCTACACCTTC.

This clone has a count of ten or more. The genes are TRBV18 and TRBJ2-1; D remains unclear. Trimming left V 3 bases short and J 4 bases short, with 7 bases between. This CDR3 is 13 amino acids long. Germline V gene lookup returns CDR1 KGHSH and CDR2 LQKENI. The CDR3 DNA reads as TGTGCCAGCTCACCCCTATTATACAATGAGCAGTTCTTC. Its translation is CASSPLLYNEQFF.

This clone was observed once. The chain combines TRBV6-6 with TRBJ2-5; 10 bases match TRBD2. After removal of 5 bases from V and 2 bases from J, the junction contained 11 bases not matched to a gene. Germline CDR1 is MNHNY and CDR2 is SVGAGI (reference sequence). This CDR3 contains 17 residues. The CDR3 nucleotides are TGTGCCAGCAGTCATAAAGCGGGAGGGTCCTGGCAAGAGACCCAGTACTTC. Protein product: CASSHKAGGSWQETQYF.

This clone was detected only a few times. Other nucleotide sequences from this sample produce the same CDR3. In nucleotides, the CDR3 is TGTGCCAGCAGCTTGGGACAGGGAAACACTGAAGCTTTCTTT. Translated, it gives CASSLGQGNTEAFF. The chain carries TRBV7-9 and TRBJ1-1; 9 nucleotides line up with TRBD1. The CDR3 is made up of 14 amino acids. J was trimmed by 2 bases and V by 3 bases; bases with no gene match: 1. The germline gives CDR1 SEHNR, CDR2 FQNEAQ (reference sequence).

This chain links TRBV6-5 with TRBJ1-1; 7 nucleotides match TRBD1. V lost 5 bases, J lost 0 bases, and 3 bases stayed unmatched. This CDR3 has 14 residues. Per the germline V gene, CDR1 is MNHEY and CDR2 is SVGAGI. The CDR3 reads CASSRDRLNTEAFF. The CDR3 nucleotides read TGTGCCAGCAGTCGGGACAGACTGAACACTGAAGCTTTCTTT.

The CDR3 nucleotides read TGTGCCAGCAGTCTTAGCCTCGGGGAGCTGTTTTTT. Amino acid sequence: CASSLSLGELFF. V and J are TRBV28 and TRBJ2-2; D ambiguous. Trimming cost V 5 bases and J 7 bases, with 8 bases left between them. This CDR3 comprises 12 residues. Germline CDR1 and CDR2: MDHEN and SYDVKM.

This chain uses TRBV7-2 with TRBJ2-2, with TRBD1 identical over 11 bases. Losses at the gene ends were 3 bases for V and 5 bases for J; bases not matched to a gene: 11. The CDR3 covers 18 residues. From germline, CDR1 is SGHTA and CDR2 FQGNSA. The CDR3 region has the DNA TGTGCCAGCAGCTTGCTCCCGGGACAGGGGGAACGGACCGGGGAGCTGTTTTTT. Protein: CASSLLPGQGERTGELFF.

The rearrangement uses TRBV6-5 and TRBJ1-1; D possibly corresponds to TRBD1 (6 bases). Germline lookup yields CDR1 MNHEY and CDR2 SVGAGI. CDR3 size: 16 residues. Trimming took 2 bases from V and 2 from J, leaving 15 bases between them. CDR3 sequence reads: CASSYEATGLNTEAFF. CDR3 DNA sequence: TGTGCCAGCAGTTACGAAGCGACAGGACTTAACACTGAAGCTTTCTTT.

This clone was seen a handful of times. V gene TRBV28 combines with J gene TRBJ1-2; the match to TRBD1 covers 9 bases. The CDR3 spans 14 residues. The trim removed 3 bases at V and 5 bases at J, leaving 4 bases unmatched. Germline V gene data show CDR1 as MDHEN and CDR2 as SYDVKM. In nucleotides, the CDR3 is TGTGCCAGCAGTTTCGAGACAGGGGGTTATGGCTACACCTTC. It encodes CASSFETGGYGYTF.

This sequence joins TRBV20-1 and TRBJ2-7; TRBD2 matches at 9 bases. Trimming cost V 3 bases and J 4 bases; bases outside gene matches: 13. Germline V gene sequence: CDR1 DFQATT, CDR2 SNEGSKA (reference sequence). This CDR3 comprises 16 residues. The CDR3 here is CSASRGASGIGYEQYF. CDR3 coding DNA: TGCAGTGCTAGTAGGGGGGCTAGCGGGATCGGATACGAGCAGTACTTC.

This chain joins TRBV2 and TRBJ1-5, with 7 nucleotides matching TRBD1. Trimming took 4 bases from V and 5 from J; bases not matched to a gene: 2. There are 13 residues in the CDR3. Germline-derived CDR1 and CDR2 are SNHLY and FYNNEI. This CDR3 reads CASSGDRDQPQHF. As DNA, the CDR3 is TGTGCCAGCAGTGGCGACAGGGATCAGCCCCAGCATTTT.

The chain links TRBV18 to TRBJ1-2, with D perhaps TRBD1 (5 bases). Germline loops: CDR1 KGHSH, CDR2 LQKENI. V was pared by 3 bases and J by 4 bases, with 21 bases between. The CDR3 consists of 17 residues. The CDR3 protein is CASSPQGSGPVTYGYTF. CDR3 nucleotides: TGTGCCAGCTCACCCCAGGGTTCCGGGCCCGTGACCTATGGCTACACCTTC.

This rearrangement joins TRBV5-6 to TRBJ2-7; possibly TRBD1 for D (6 bases). V lost 4 bases to trimming and J lost 2 bases, with 10 bases between them. The CDR3 covers 13 residues. Germline CDR1 and CDR2: SGHDT and YYEEEE. CDR3 sequence: CASSHGQTYEQYF. In DNA form, the CDR3 reads TGTGCCAGCAGCCATGGACAGACCTACGAGCAGTACTTC.

This clone occurred a few times. CDR3 residues: CASSPTGSSYEQYF. CDR3 DNA: TGTGCCAGCAGCCCAACAGGTAGCTCCTACGAGCAGTACTTC. The chain has TRBV3-1 (or the pseudogene TRBV3-2) and TRBJ2-7; a possible D gene is TRBD1 (5 bases). The CDR3 sequence is 14 residues long. Germline V gene data show CDR1 as LGHDT and CDR2 as YNNKEL (reference sequence). The V end was cut by 4 bases, the J end by 0 bases, with 10 bases between.

This chain links TRBV5-1 with TRBJ1-4; D not certain. Germline assignment: CDR1 SGHRS and CDR2 YFSETQ. CDR3 length equals 15 residues. V lost 0 bases to trimming and J lost 6 bases, with 12 bases between them. CDR3 in amino acids: CASSLDRVPYEKLFF. The CDR3 coding sequence is TGCGCCAGCAGCTTGGACCGGGTCCCCTATGAAAAACTGTTTTTT.

In this sample, this clone turned up a few times. CDR3 sequence (DNA): TGTGCCAGCAGCTCTGCTCAGGACAGGGCGAACTATGGCTACACCTTC. Translation: CASSSAQDRANYGYTF. This chain uses TRBV7-9 with TRBJ1-2; 8 bases are a match to TRBD1. CDR3 length equals 16 residues. V shed 4 bases, J shed 2 bases, and the junction held 9 bases outside the gene matches. Germline CDR1 is SEHNR and CDR2 is FQNEAQ (reference sequence).

CDR3 DNA: TGCGCCAGCAGCCGCACGGACAGTTCACCCTCCTACAATGAGCAGTTCTTC. Its translation is CASSRTDSSPSYNEQFF. J is TRBJ2-1 and V is TRBV5-1; D perhaps matches TRBD1 (6 bases). Per germline, CDR1 SGHRS and CDR2 YFSETQ. This CDR3 has 17 residues. Trimming pared 4 bases from V and 0 bases from J, leaving 17 bases between.

The chain has TRBV4-2 and TRBJ2-7; possible D gene TRBD1, 6 bases. CDR1 LGHNA and CDR2 YNFKEQ come from the germline V gene. Between the trimmed V and J ends, which lost 3 bases and 0 bases, there was a span of 15 bases. The CDR3 loop spans 16 amino acids. In DNA, the CDR3 is TGTGCCAGCAGCCAGGAAGACAGGTCCCACTCCTACGAGCAGTACTTC. Protein: CASSQEDRSHSYEQYF.